The T cell receptor (beta chain) described here comes from a study of T cell repertoires in cytomegalovirus infection. In the study overall: In public TCR beta signatures, there were indications of both CMV infection and matching HLA type.

A single record per CDR3 protein comes from TCRdb applying MiXCR to the reads. Here the sample spans 490,000 or so distinct CDR3 sequences, about 11% being singletons. In this sample, this clonotype turned up a few times. J lost 2 bases, V lost 5 bases, and 4 bases had no gene match. The germline gives CDR1 MDHEN, CDR2 SYDVKM. The CDR3 is 14 amino acids. The sample consisted of PBMCs. The chain joins TRBV28 to TRBJ2-7; TRBD2 matches 9 bases. The TCR originated in a human donor in good health (CMV status not recorded). Some clones in this sample may be carry-over from other donors' samples. The CDR3 loop reads CASSPSGRPYEQYF. CDR3 bases: TGTGCCAGCAGTCCCAGCGGGAGGCCCTACGAGCAGTACTTC.